This T cell receptor beta chain was sequenced for a study of Graves' ophthalmopathy and Graves' hyperthyroidism. Whole-study results and caveats: With a specificity of around 76% and a sensitivity of about 71%, the model predicted ophthalmopathy progression. Most thyroid clonotypes with frequency above 0.001 were detected in blood too.

The authors amplified TCR beta CDR3 regions from RNA transcripts. Investigators did first-round RT-PCR with HTBI primers, then second-round multiplex PCR. TCRdb re-derived calls from the multiplex PCR reads in MiXCR, one entry per CDR3 protein. Of about 210,000 distinct CDR3 sequences listed, around 28% are singletons. Germline V gives CDR1 MNHNS, CDR2 SASEGT. V gave up 2 bases and J gave up 2 bases, with 16 bases separating them. The CDR3 loop spans 18 amino acids. Under 3 months in duration, the ophthalmopathy in affected donors had moderate-to-severe activity, CAS ≥3 and NOSPECS ≥4. There are many counts of this clonotype. Antigen specificity is unknown.

The sequence came from a man between 45 and 60 years old with Graves' ophthalmopathy. The chain is built from TRBV6-1 and TRBJ2-6, with D possibly being TRBD1 or TRBD2 (6 bases each). What was sequenced was peripheral blood. The CDR3 sequence: CASSELRGAGTGANVLTF. DNA for the CDR3: TGTGCCAGCAGTGAATTGAGGGGGGCAGGAACTGGGGCCAACGTCCTGACTTTC.